A single T cell receptor beta chain is shown here with its context. These data come from a study of technical replicates of blood from a few donors. Looked up from germline, CDR1 is MNHEY and CDR2 is SVGAGI. With 2 bases removed from V and 7 bases from J, the gap between germline ends came to 15 bases. CDR3 length: 14 amino acids. Assay: immunoSEQ multiplex PCR; the TCRdb copy retains only in-frame clones and omits some. The data show 85,000 to 95,000 clones, about 96% seen once. The clonotype originates from a human donor in good health. The sample taken for sequencing was T cells isolated from PBMCs. The chain carries TRBV6-5 and TRBJ2-7; maybe TRBD2 (6 bases). As DNA, the CDR3 is TGTGCCAGCAGTTACGATTGGGGGGACGAGGAGCAGTACTTC. Translated: CASSYDWGDEEQYF.